The next 13 T cell receptor beta chains were all read from a single sample in a study of blood T cell repertoires in COVID-19. Profiled with immunoSEQ multiplex PCR; TCRdb holds only in-frame clones, not every one. The sample consists of 240,000 or so clones, approximately 86% of them appearing once. Input material: PBMCs or T cells enriched from blood (not recorded which). These receptors all stem from a woman aged 40 to 49 with acute COVID-19.

This clone was counted only a few times. The chain couples TRBV7-9 to TRBJ2-5; D unresolved. CDR1 and CDR2 from the germline V gene are SEHNR and FQNEAQ (reference sequence). This CDR3 spans 14 amino acids. Trimming stripped 5 bases from V and 0 bases from J, with 10 bases between. The CDR3 DNA is TGTGCCAGCAGCCCAGAAATGTACCAAGAGACCCAGTACTTC. It yields the protein CASSPEMYQETQYF. Full variable domain (outside the CDR3, taken from reference TRBV7-9 and TRBJ2-5): DTGVSQNPRHKITKRGQNVTFRCDPISEHNRLYWYRQTLGQGPEFLTYFQNEAQLEKSRLLSDRFSAERPKGSFSTLEIQRTEQGDSAMYLCASSPEMYQETQYFGPGTRLLVL.

The chain joins TRBV6-2 or TRBV6-3 to TRBJ1-5; weak D call: TRBD1 (5 bases). Trimming took 2 bases from V and 4 from J, leaving 15 bases between them. Looked up from germline, CDR1 is MNHEY and CDR2 is SVGEGT. The CDR3 runs to 16 residues. The CDR3 protein is CASSYLNGGGNQPQHF. CDR3 DNA sequence: TGTGCCAGCAGTTACCTCAACGGGGGAGGGAATCAGCCCCAGCATTTT.

This clone was seen once. V is TRBV10-3 and J is TRBJ1-1, with TRBD1 matching 7 bases. The trim removed 6 bases at V and 5 bases at J, leaving 9 bases unmatched. The CDR3 covers 14 residues. CDR1 is ENHRY, CDR2 SYGVKD, per germline. The CDR3 here is CAISTQGDGTEAFF. Here the CDR3 DNA reads TGTGCCATCAGCACTCAGGGGGATGGGACTGAAGCTTTCTTT.

The J gene is TRBJ2-7, the V gene TRBV11-3; D ambiguous. Looked up from germline, CDR1 is SGHNT and CDR2 is YENEEA. There are 14 residues in the CDR3. The V gene lost 0 bases and the J gene lost 3 bases, with 9 bases spanning the gap. CDR3 nucleotides: TGTGCCAGCAGCTTAGACCCCCAGGACTACGAGCAGTACTTC. Translated: CASSLDPQDYEQYF.

The J gene is TRBJ2-3, the V gene TRBV5-1; 9 bases agree with TRBD1. V gave up 4 bases and J gave up 3 bases; unmatched junction bases: 3. There are 14 residues in the CDR3. The germline V gene has CDR1 SGHRS and CDR2 YFSETQ. The CDR3 nucleotides read TGCGCCAGCAGCAATGGACAGGGGACAGATACGCAGTATTTT. It is translated as CASSNGQGTDTQYF.

The chain carries TRBV6-1 and TRBJ1-2, with D possibly TRBD1 on 5 matching bases. The CDR3 spans 14 residues. With 1 base removed from V and 2 bases from J, the gap between germline ends came to 8 bases. The V gene's germline CDR1 is MNHNS and CDR2 SASEGT. CDR3 residues: CASSEEAGNYGYTF. DNA for the CDR3: TGTGCCAGCAGTGAAGAGGCAGGGAACTATGGCTACACCTTC.

Here the CDR3 reads CASSQDFFYNEQFF. The CDR3, as DNA: TGTGCCAGCAGCCAAGATTTCTTCTACAATGAGCAGTTCTTC. The rearrangement uses TRBV14 and TRBJ2-1; D not resolved. The V end lost 0 bases, the J end lost 3 bases, and 6 bases lay between the germline ends. The CDR3 length is 14 residues. Germline V gene data show CDR1 as SGHDN and CDR2 as FVKESK.

This clone was seen just once. The chain couples TRBV5-4 to TRBJ2-1, with TRBD2 identical over 15 bases. This CDR3 spans 16 amino acids. Trimming at V came to 4 bases and at J to 4 bases, leaving 3 bases not matched to a gene. Germline-derived CDR1 and CDR2 are SGHNT and YYREEE (reference sequence). Here the CDR3 DNA reads TGTGCCAGCAGCGGCGGACTAGCGGGAGGGTACAATGAGCAGTTCTTC. The encoded protein is CASSGGLAGGYNEQFF.

In DNA form, the CDR3 reads TGCGCCAGCAGCCAGGCCGGGGGGCTTGAAAAACTGTTTTTT. Its protein is CASSQAGGLEKLFF. The chain carries TRBV4-1 and TRBJ1-4, with D possibly being TRBD1 (6 bases). There are 14 residues in the CDR3. The ends were cut back, 3 bases at V and 7 bases at J, with 12 bases in the middle. In germline, CDR1 is MGHRA, CDR2 YSYEKL.

The rearrangement joins TRBV27 to TRBJ1-5; the D is unclear. This CDR3 is 14 amino acids long. V dropped 5 bases and J dropped 0 bases, with 8 bases sitting between them. CDR1 and CDR2 from the germline V gene are MNHEY and SMNVEV (reference sequence). The CDR3 bases are TGTGCCAGCAGTAGAGGCTATAGCAATCAGCCCCAGCATTTT. It codes for CASSRGYSNQPQHF.

J is TRBJ1-2 and V is TRBV29-1, with D hard to call. Trimming left V 3 bases short and J 4 bases short, with 12 bases between. The CDR3 has 13 amino acids. Germline CDR1 and CDR2: SQVTM and ANQGSEA. CDR3 bases: TGCAGCGTTGAGGGTGGGCTGGGCTATGGCTACACCTTC. Translation gives CSVEGGLGYGYTF.

The chain joins TRBV3-1 (or the pseudogene TRBV3-2) to TRBJ2-5; 7 positions match TRBD1. Losses at the gene ends were 6 bases for V and 5 bases for J; bases not matched to a gene: 9. Looked up from germline, CDR1 is LGHDT and CDR2 is YNNKEL (reference sequence). This CDR3 is built from 14 residues. The CDR3 bases are TGTGCCAGCAGGCAAACAGGGGTGCGGGAGACCCAGTACTTC. This encodes CASRQTGVRETQYF.

The rearrangement links TRBV19 to TRBJ2-1; D may be TRBD1 (5 bases). This CDR3 contains 13 residues. V gave up 4 bases and J gave up 5 bases, with 9 bases separating them. Germline V gene sequence: CDR1 LNHDA, CDR2 SQIVND (reference sequence). The CDR3 here is CASSTDSNNEQFF. The DNA of the CDR3 is TGTGCCAGTAGTACCGACAGTAACAATGAGCAGTTCTTC.